This T cell receptor beta chain is drawn from a study of T cells in localized non-small cell lung cancer. Only in-frame clones appear in the TCRdb table, and some are missing; sequencing was by immunoSEQ multiplex PCR. Of 2,300 or so clones listed, approximately 28% were seen once; the top ten hold 10%. Germline CDR1 reads SGHTA; CDR2 reads FQGNSA. The CDR3 sequence is 13 residues long. V was trimmed by 11 bases and J by 0 bases, leaving 13 bases between them. Study results and caveats: Higher blood T cell density went with longer overall survival. Among the top 100 tumor clones, a median around 62 appeared in adjacent lung. Clonality of T cells reached its maximum in uninvolved adjacent lung, surpassing tumor. Sequence data derive from only one tumor region, so heterogeneity remains possible.

The sample holds a few counts of this clone. As yet, its antigen is unknown. This sequence was found in a man aged 40 to 75 with stage III squamous cell lung carcinoma. The specimen was lung tumor tissue, collected before any cancer treatment. The chain employs TRBV7-2 and TRBJ1-1; possible D gene TRBD1, 6 bases. The CDR3: CAHQGTLNTEAFF. The CDR3 DNA reads as TGTGCCCACCAGGGGACTTTGAACACTGAAGCTTTCTTT.